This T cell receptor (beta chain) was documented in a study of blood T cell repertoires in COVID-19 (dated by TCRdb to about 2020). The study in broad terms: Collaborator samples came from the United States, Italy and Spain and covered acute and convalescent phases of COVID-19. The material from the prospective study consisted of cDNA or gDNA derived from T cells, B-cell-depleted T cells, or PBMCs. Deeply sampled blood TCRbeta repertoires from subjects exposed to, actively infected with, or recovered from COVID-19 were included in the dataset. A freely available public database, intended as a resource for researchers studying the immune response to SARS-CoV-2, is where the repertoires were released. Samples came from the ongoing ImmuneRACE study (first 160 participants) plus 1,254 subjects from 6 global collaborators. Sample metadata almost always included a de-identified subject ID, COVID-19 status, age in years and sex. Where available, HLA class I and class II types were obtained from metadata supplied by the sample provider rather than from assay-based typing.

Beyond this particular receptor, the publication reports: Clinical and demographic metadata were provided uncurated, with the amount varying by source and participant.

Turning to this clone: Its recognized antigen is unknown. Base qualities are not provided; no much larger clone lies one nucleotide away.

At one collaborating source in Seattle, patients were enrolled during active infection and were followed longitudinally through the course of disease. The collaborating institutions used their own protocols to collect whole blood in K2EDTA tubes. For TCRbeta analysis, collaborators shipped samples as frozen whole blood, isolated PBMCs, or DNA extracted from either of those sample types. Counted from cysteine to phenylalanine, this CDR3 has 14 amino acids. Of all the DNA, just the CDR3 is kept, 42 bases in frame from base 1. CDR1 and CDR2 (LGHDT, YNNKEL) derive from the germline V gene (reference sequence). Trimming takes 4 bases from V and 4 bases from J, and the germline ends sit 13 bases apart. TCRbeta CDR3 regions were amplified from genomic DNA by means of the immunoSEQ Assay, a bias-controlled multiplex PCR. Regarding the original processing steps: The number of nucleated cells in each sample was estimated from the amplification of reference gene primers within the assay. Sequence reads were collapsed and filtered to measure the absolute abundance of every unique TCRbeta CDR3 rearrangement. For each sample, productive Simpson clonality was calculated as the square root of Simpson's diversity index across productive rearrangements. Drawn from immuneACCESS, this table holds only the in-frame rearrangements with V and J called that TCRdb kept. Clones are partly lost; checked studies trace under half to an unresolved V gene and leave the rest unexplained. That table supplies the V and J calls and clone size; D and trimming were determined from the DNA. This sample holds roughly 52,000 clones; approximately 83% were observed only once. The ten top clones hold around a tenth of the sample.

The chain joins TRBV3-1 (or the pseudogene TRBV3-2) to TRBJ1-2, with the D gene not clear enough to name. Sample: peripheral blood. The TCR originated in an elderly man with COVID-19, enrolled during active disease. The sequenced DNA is TGTGCCAGCAGCCCTGACTCATCCCCCTATGGCTACACCTTC. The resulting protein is CASSPDSSPYGYTF.